This T cell receptor beta chain was obtained from a study of technical replicates of blood from a few donors. Produced via immunoSEQ multiplex PCR; TCRdb's table is partial and in-frame only. The sample lists over 90,000 clones, 95% occurring once. The ends were cut back, 3 bases at V and 1 base at J, with 9 bases in the middle. CDR1 is SGHAT, CDR2 FQDESV, per germline (reference sequence). The CDR3 is 14 residues long. Sequencing used T cells isolated from PBMCs. This chain uses TRBV11-1 with TRBJ1-1; D uncertain. This TCR was recovered from a human donor in good health. DNA of the CDR3: TGTGCCAGCAGCTTTACAGACACGAACACTGAAGCTTTCTTT. Protein: CASSFTDTNTEAFF.